Described below is a single T cell receptor beta chain sequence and its context. V gave up 1 base and J gave up 11 bases, with 9 bases separating them. CDR3 length equals 12 residues. Germline V gives CDR1 MNHNS, CDR2 SASEGT. The sample comes from a study of shared clonotypes between healthy human individuals. Repertoires were generated with immunoSEQ multiplex PCR, while TCRdb's copy carries only in-frame clones and drops some. The sample records around 2.5 million clones, roughly 93% being singletons. Sample: naive CD4+ T cells from PBMCs. The subset was: CD45RA+ positively selected. The chain joins TRBV6-1 to TRBJ2-4; D possibly corresponds to TRBD2 (5 bases). This sequence originates from a man between 18 and 29 years old in good health. Some clones in this sample may be carry-over from other donors' samples. CDR3 loop: CASSEGLAVQYF. Written as DNA, the CDR3 is TGTGCCAGCAGTGAAGGGCTAGCAGTTCAGTACTTC.